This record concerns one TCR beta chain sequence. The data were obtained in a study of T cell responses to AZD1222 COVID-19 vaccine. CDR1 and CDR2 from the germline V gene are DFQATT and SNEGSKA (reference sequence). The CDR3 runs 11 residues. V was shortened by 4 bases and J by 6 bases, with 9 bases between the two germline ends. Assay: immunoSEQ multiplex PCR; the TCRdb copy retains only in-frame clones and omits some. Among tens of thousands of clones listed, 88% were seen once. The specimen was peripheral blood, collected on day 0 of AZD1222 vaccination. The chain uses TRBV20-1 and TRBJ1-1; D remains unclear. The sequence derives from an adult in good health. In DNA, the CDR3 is TGCAGTGCTAAACGCTGGGCTGAAGCTTTCTTT. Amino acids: CSAKRWAEAFF.